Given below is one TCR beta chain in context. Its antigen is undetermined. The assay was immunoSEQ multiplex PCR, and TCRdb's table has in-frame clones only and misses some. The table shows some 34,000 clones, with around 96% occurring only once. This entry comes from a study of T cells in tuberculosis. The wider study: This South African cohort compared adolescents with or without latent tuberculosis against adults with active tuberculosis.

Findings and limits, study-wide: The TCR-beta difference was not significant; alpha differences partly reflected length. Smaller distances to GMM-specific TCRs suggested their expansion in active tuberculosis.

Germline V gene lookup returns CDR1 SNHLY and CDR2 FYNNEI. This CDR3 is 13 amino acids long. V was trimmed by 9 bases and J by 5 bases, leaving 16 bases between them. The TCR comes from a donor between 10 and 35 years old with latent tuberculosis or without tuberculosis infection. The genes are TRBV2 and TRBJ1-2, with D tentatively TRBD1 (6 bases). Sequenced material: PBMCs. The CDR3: CASTRGQPYGYTF. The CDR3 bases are TGTGCCAGTACTCGAGGACAGCCATATGGCTACACCTTC.